The 6 T cell receptor beta chains listed next were all sequenced from one sample in a study of CD8 T cells in ankylosing spondylitis. Whole-study findings and limits: Several highly homologous variants made up a TCR beta motif that seemed to typify ankylosing spondylitis blood.

No antigen is known for these receptors. TCRdb called the 5' RACE reads again in MiXCR, with one record for every CDR3 protein. Of fewer than 450,000 distinct CDR3 sequences in the sample, 17% were seen once. Sequenced material: blood, either unsorted or a sorted T cell fraction (not recorded which). Receptors were obtained from a male donor with ankylosing spondylitis.

The chain recombines TRBV11-2 with TRBJ2-7, with D perhaps matching TRBD2 (7 bases). The CDR3 totals 13 residues. V was shortened by 8 bases and J by 6 bases, with 17 bases between the two germline ends. In germline, CDR1 is SGHAT, CDR2 FQNNGV. For the CDR3, the DNA is TGTGCCAGCTCCGGGGGGCTAGTAAGCGAGCAGTACTTC. The encoded protein is CASSGGLVSEQYF. The variable domain in full, completed from reference TRBV11-2 and TRBJ2-7, reads EAGVAQSPRYKIIEKRQSVAFWCNPISGHATLYWYQQILGQGPKLLIQFQNNGVVDDSQLPKDRFSAERLKGVDSTLKIQPAKLEDSAVYLCASSGGLVSEQYFGPGTRLTVT.

This chain connects TRBV6-5 to TRBJ2-5; D is ambiguous. The CDR3 covers 12 residues. Germline V gene sequence: CDR1 MNHEY, CDR2 SVGAGI. V was shortened by 0 bases and J by 5 bases, with 4 bases between the two germline ends. The CDR3 spells CASSYSMETQYF. The DNA for the CDR3 is TGTGCCAGCAGTTACTCGATGGAGACCCAGTACTTC.

Only a few counts were recorded for this clonotype. The gene calls are TRBV7-9 and TRBJ2-2, with D possibly being TRBD1 or TRBD2 (6 bases each). The germline V gene has CDR1 SEHNR and CDR2 FQNEAQ (reference sequence). Trimming took off 7 bases at V and 5 bases at J, with 17 bases between the two ends. This CDR3 is 15 amino acids long. The CDR3 DNA is TGTGCCAGCACCTTTACCGGGGGCAATACCGGGGAGCTGTTTTTT. Amino acids: CASTFTGGNTGELFF. The complete variable domain, with remaining parts taken from reference TRBV7-9 and TRBJ2-2, reads DTGVSQNPRHKITKRGQNVTFRCDPISEHNRLYWYRQTLGQGPEFLTYFQNEAQLEKSRLLSDRFSAERPKGSFSTLEIQRTEQGDSAMYLCASTFTGGNTGELFFGEGSRLTVL.

The chain employs TRBV11-2 and TRBJ1-6; 7 positions match TRBD1. Per germline, CDR1 SGHAT and CDR2 FQNNGV. V shed 3 bases and J 10 bases; nucleotides not matched to a gene: 12. There are 16 residues in the CDR3. In DNA, the CDR3 is TGTGCCAGCAGCTTCCACAGGGGTATGGGTAGCTCACCCCTCCACTTT. This sequence encodes CASSFHRGMGSSPLHF.

This clonotype was counted a few times. J is TRBJ1-3 and V is TRBV15, with D perhaps TRBD1 (6 bases). Germline lookup yields CDR1 LNHNV and CDR2 YYDKDF (reference sequence). Trimming pared 7 bases from V and 3 bases from J, leaving 13 bases between. The CDR3 loop spans 14 amino acids. The DNA for the CDR3 is TGTGCCACCATGGACAGTCGACTTGGAAACACCATATATTTT. Protein sequence: CATMDSRLGNTIYF.

This clonotype was observed a few times. The chain carries TRBV24-1 and TRBJ2-1; the D gene could be TRBD1 or TRBD2 (5 bases each). This CDR3 is built from 17 residues. The V and J ends lost 9 bases and 7 bases respectively, with 27 bases between them. CDR1 is KGHDR, CDR2 SFDVKD, per germline. CDR3 region: CATPRGRGKQVGNEQFF. For the CDR3, the DNA is TGTGCCACCCCCAGAGGGAGAGGGAAACAGGTTGGTAATGAGCAGTTCTTC.